These 16 T cell receptor beta chains share one sample of origin, sequenced in a study of T cell responses to AZD1222 COVID-19 vaccine. Method: immunoSEQ multiplex PCR; TCRdb's copy keeps in-frame clones and lacks some. Seen here are about 170,000 clones, roughly nine tenths observed once, and the top ten hold about 6.9%. The sample was peripheral blood, taken on day 0 of AZD1222 vaccination. Receptor source: an adult in good health.

J is TRBJ2-7 and V is TRBV7-9; 8 nucleotides align to TRBD1. J gave up 3 bases and V 3 bases, and 1 base lay outside the gene matches. CDR1 is SEHNR, CDR2 FQNEAQ, per germline (reference sequence). The CDR3 contains 13 residues. The CDR3 DNA reads as TGTGCCAGCAGCTTGGGACAGGTCTACGAGCAGTACTTC. As protein: CASSLGQVYEQYF. The full variable domain, in which reference TRBV7-9 and TRBJ2-7 provide the parts outside the CDR3, is DTGVSQNPRHKITKRGQNVTFRCDPISEHNRLYWYRQTLGQGPEFLTYFQNEAQLEKSRLLSDRFSAERPKGSFSTLEIQRTEQGDSAMYLCASSLGQVYEQYFGPGTRLTVT.

In nucleotides, the CDR3 is TGTGCCAGCAGCTTAAGAGGGGAGACCCAGTACTTC. Protein product: CASSLRGETQYF. This rearrangement joins TRBV7-2 to TRBJ2-5; tentative D call: TRBD2 (5 bases). The CDR3 runs 12 residues. The germline V and J ends were trimmed by 2 bases and 5 bases, with 6 bases remaining between them. The germline gives CDR1 SGHTA, CDR2 FQGNSA.

The chain joins TRBV19 to TRBJ1-2; TRBD1 agrees at 8 bases. Germline V gene lookup returns CDR1 LNHDA and CDR2 SQIVND (reference sequence). V dropped 5 bases and J dropped 4; count of bases not matched to a gene: 0. The CDR3 runs to 12 residues. CDR3: CASSGTGYGYTF. CDR3 in DNA: TGTGCCAGTAGTGGGACAGGCTATGGCTACACCTTC.

V usage is TRBV28 and J usage is TRBJ1-5, with 10 nucleotides matching TRBD1. V lost 4 bases and J lost 3; bases outside the gene matches: 6. Germline CDR1 is MDHEN and CDR2 is SYDVKM. This CDR3 has 16 amino acids. Here the CDR3 DNA reads TGTGCCAGCAGTTCCTACGGACAGGGGGTCAATCAGCCCCAGCATTTT. Its protein product is CASSSYGQGVNQPQHF. Based on the CDR3 plus reference TRBV28 and TRBJ1-5, the full variable domain is DVKVTQSSRYLVKRTGEKVFLECVQDMDHENMFWYRQDPGLGLRLIYFSYDVKMKEKGDIPEGYSVSREKKERFSLILESASTNQTSMYLCASSSYGQGVNQPQHFGDGTRLSIL.

The chain has TRBV9 and TRBJ1-5, with 7 bases lining up with TRBD1. Germline trimming cut 4 bases from V and 5 bases from J; bases unmatched to any gene: 6. This CDR3 has 14 residues. CDR1 and CDR2 from the germline V gene are SGDLS and YYNGEE. The CDR3: CASSPGDRYQPQHF. In nucleotides, the CDR3 is TGTGCCAGCAGCCCCGGGGACAGATATCAGCCCCAGCATTTT.

This clone occurred once. The J gene is TRBJ2-7, the V gene TRBV28; TRBD1 aligns across 8 bases. The CDR3 has 15 residues. Trimming removed 3 bases from V and 2 bases from J; junction bases left unmatched: 6. Germline CDR1 reads MDHEN; CDR2 reads SYDVKM. The CDR3 nucleotides read TGTGCCAGCAGTTTCCCAACCAGGGGGCCCTACGAGCAGTACTTC. The encoded protein is CASSFPTRGPYEQYF. The complete variable domain, with remaining parts taken from reference TRBV28 and TRBJ2-7, reads DVKVTQSSRYLVKRTGEKVFLECVQDMDHENMFWYRQDPGLGLRLIYFSYDVKMKEKGDIPEGYSVSREKKERFSLILESASTNQTSMYLCASSFPTRGPYEQYFGPGTRLTVT.

The V gene is TRBV7-8, the J gene TRBJ2-1; TRBD2 might be the D (7 bases). Germline values: CDR1 SGHVS, CDR2 FQNEAQ. V shed 1 base and J shed 13 bases, with 17 bases lying between them. There are 14 residues in the CDR3. The CDR3 loop reads CASSLVMEGGAQFF. The CDR3 nucleotides are TGTGCCAGCAGCTTAGTTATGGAGGGGGGGGCCCAGTTCTTC.

This chain connects TRBV2 to TRBJ1-2, with D unresolved. The CDR3 length is 11 residues. Looked up from germline, CDR1 is SNHLY and CDR2 is FYNNEI. Trimming stripped 1 base from V and 8 bases from J, with 5 bases between. The DNA for the CDR3 is TGTGCCAGCAGTGAAGGTCAGGGCTACACCTTC. It specifies CASSEGQGYTF.

The chain is built from TRBV6-6 and TRBJ1-2, with 8 bases matching TRBD1. This CDR3 spans 15 amino acids. Looked up from germline, CDR1 is MNHNY and CDR2 is SVGAGI (reference sequence). V lost 2 bases, J lost 4 bases, and 6 bases stayed unmatched. CDR3 in DNA: TGTGCCAGCAGTTACCAAGGACAGGGTGCCTATGGCTACACCTTC. Its protein is CASSYQGQGAYGYTF.

This rearrangement joins TRBV5-1 to TRBJ2-3; 9 bases are a match to TRBD1. V trimming: 0 bases; J trimming: 0 bases; junction bases outside the gene matches: 8. The germline V gene has CDR1 SGHRS and CDR2 YFSETQ. The CDR3 is made up of 18 amino acids. The CDR3 loop reads CASSLGGTGFTSTDTQYF. The CDR3 DNA follows: TGCGCCAGCAGCTTGGGTGGGACAGGGTTTACTAGCACAGATACGCAGTATTTT.

V is TRBV7-2 and J is TRBJ2-7; no clear D gene. CDR3 length equals 13 residues. Germline CDR1 and CDR2: SGHTA and FQGNSA. The germline V and J ends were trimmed by 4 bases and 0 bases, with 7 bases remaining between them. This CDR3 is CASSSALSYEQYF. The CDR3 bases are TGTGCCAGCAGCTCGGCGCTCTCCTACGAGCAGTACTTC. The entire variable domain, with the rest obtained from reference TRBV7-2 and TRBJ2-7, is as follows: GAGVSQSPSNKVTEKGKDVELRCDPISGHTALYWYRQSLGQGLEFLIYFQGNSAPDKSGLPSDRFSAERTGGSVSTLTIQRTQQEDSAVYLCASSSALSYEQYFGPGTRLTVT.

This clone appeared a single time. This sequence joins TRBV7-3 and TRBJ1-1; unclear D gene. The CDR3 runs to 14 residues. Trimming removed 2 bases from V and 0 bases from J, with 7 bases in between. Per the germline V gene, CDR1 is SGHTA and CDR2 is FQGTGA. CDR3 region: CASSLGVMNTEAFF. The CDR3 nucleotides are TGTGCCAGCAGCTTAGGGGTTATGAACACTGAAGCTTTCTTT.

CDR3 region: CASSQQGYNEQFF. The CDR3, as DNA: TGTGCCAGCAGTCAACAGGGGTACAATGAGCAGTTCTTC. The V call is TRBV7-9, the J call TRBJ2-1; 7 bases agree with TRBD1. J was trimmed by 4 bases and V by 6 bases; bases with no gene match: 3. The germline gives CDR1 SEHNR, CDR2 FQNEAQ (reference sequence). This CDR3 spans 13 amino acids.

The chain employs TRBV19 and TRBJ1-5; D is perhaps TRBD1 (5 bases). V was pared by 7 bases and J by 4 bases, with 8 bases between. CDR1 is LNHDA and CDR2 is SQIVND in the germline V gene (reference sequence). There are 12 residues in the CDR3. In nucleotides, the CDR3 is TGTGCCAGTATGGGGGTTAATCAGCCCCAGCATTTT. This gives the protein CASMGVNQPQHF.

V and J are TRBV5-1 and TRBJ2-3, with 10 nucleotides matching TRBD2. Losses at the gene ends were 2 bases for V and 6 bases for J; bases not matched to a gene: 6. Germline CDR1 SGHRS, CDR2 YFSETQ. The CDR3 length is 15 residues. CDR3 sequence: CASSFGSGGYDTQYF. The CDR3, as DNA: TGCGCCAGCAGCTTCGGTAGCGGGGGGTATGATACGCAGTATTTT.

The chain has TRBV6-6 and TRBJ1-2; TRBD1 matches at 7 bases. The V segment lost 0 bases and the J segment 3 bases; nucleotides outside the gene matches: 4. The CDR3 has 15 amino acids. Per the germline V gene, CDR1 is MNHNY and CDR2 is SVGAGI (reference sequence). The CDR3 loop reads CASSYSRQGYYGYTF. The CDR3 DNA sequence: TGTGCCAGCAGTTACTCGAGACAGGGATACTATGGCTACACCTTC.